Each of the 32 T cell receptor beta chains below was sequenced from the same sample in a study of T cells in Graves' hyperthyroidism and ophthalmopathy. Regions amplified from RNA transcripts were the TCR beta CDR3 regions. HTBI primers were the set used in a first-round RT-PCR of the TCR CDR3. MiXCR, applied by TCRdb to the multiplex PCR reads, yields one record per CDR3 protein. The sample yields hundreds of thousands of distinct CDR3 sequences, 13% to 15% seen once. The material sequenced was blood. The receptors here all came from a woman in her forties or fifties with Graves' ophthalmopathy.

The rearrangement uses TRBV15 and TRBJ2-7, with D tentatively TRBD2 (5 bases). Per the germline V gene, CDR1 is LNHNV and CDR2 is YYDKDF (reference sequence). The ends were cut back, 4 bases at V and 2 bases at J, with 9 bases in the middle. The CDR3 contains 13 residues. The CDR3 here is CATSIGLAYEQYF. CDR3 in DNA: TGTGCCACCAGCATTGGACTTGCCTACGAGCAGTACTTC.

In its sample, this clonotype was seen many times. For the CDR3, the DNA is TGTGCCAGCTCACCCGGGACAGGAAACTCCTACGAGCAGTACTTC. It yields the protein CASSPGTGNSYEQYF. This rearrangement joins TRBV7-2 to TRBJ2-7; 8 bases are a match to TRBD1. After removal of 8 bases from V and 0 bases from J, the junction contained 9 bases not matched to a gene. The CDR3 contains 15 residues. The germline V gene encodes CDR1 SGHTA and CDR2 FQGNSA. Drawing the rest from reference TRBV7-2 and TRBJ2-7, the complete variable domain is GAGVSQSPSNKVTEKGKDVELRCDPISGHTALYWYRQSLGQGLEFLIYFQGNSAPDKSGLPSDRFSAERTGGSVSTLTIQRTQQEDSAVYLCASSPGTGNSYEQYFGPGTRLTVT.

In this sample, this clonotype turned up many times. V gene TRBV29-1 combines with J gene TRBJ2-7, with 11 bases fitting TRBD1. The germline gives CDR1 SQVTM, CDR2 ANQGSEA. V was pared by 6 bases and J by 2 bases, with 0 bases of the junction left unmatched. The CDR3 covers 12 residues. In nucleotides, the CDR3 is TGCAGCGTGGGACAGGGGGCCTACGAGCAGTACTTC. This gives the protein CSVGQGAYEQYF.

About this clonotype itself: This may stem from a read error, because a much larger clone lies one nucleotide away. The V gene is TRBV13, the J gene TRBJ1-1; D unclear. CDR1 and CDR2 (germline): PRHDT, FYEKMQ (reference sequence). The length of the CDR3 is 12 residues. As DNA, the CDR3 is TGTGCCAGCAACTTACTACCCACTGAAGCTTTCTTT. Protein sequence: CASNLLPTEAFF.

The chain joins TRBV20-1 to TRBJ1-2; D is possibly TRBD1 (5 bases). The V and J ends lost 4 bases and 8 bases respectively, with 17 bases between them. The CDR3 has 13 amino acids. Germline CDR1 and CDR2: DFQATT and SNEGSKA (reference sequence). The CDR3: CSAIGTIMGGYTF. The CDR3 DNA reads TGCAGTGCTATTGGGACTATCATGGGGGGCTACACCTTC.

This clonotype has more than one count but fewer than ten. The J gene is TRBJ2-4, the V gene TRBV19; 8 nucleotides agree with TRBD1. The CDR3 loop spans 13 amino acids. The germline V gene encodes CDR1 LNHDA and CDR2 SQIVND (reference sequence). J gave up 8 bases and V 9 bases, and 9 bases lay outside the gene matches. CDR3 sequence: CASTDRVEDIQYF. The CDR3 bases are TGTGCCAGCACGGACAGGGTGGAGGACATTCAGTACTTC.

The rearrangement joins TRBV5-6 to TRBJ1-3; 7 bases match TRBD1. Germline CDR1 SGHDT, CDR2 YYEEEE. This CDR3 contains 18 residues. The J segment lost 3 bases and the V segment lost 4 bases, leaving 16 bases of the junction unmatched. The CDR3 region is CASSQPGQSMTSGNTIYF. The CDR3, as DNA: TGTGCCAGCAGCCAGCCGGGACAGTCGATGACGAGTGGAAACACCATATATTTT.

This clonotype was observed at least ten times. V is TRBV7-2 and J is TRBJ1-2; 8 bases align to TRBD1. This CDR3 is 14 amino acids long. The V gene's germline CDR1 is SGHTA and CDR2 FQGNSA. V gave up 4 bases and J gave up 6 bases; unmatched junction bases: 7. The CDR3: CASSSRTGIDGYTF. The CDR3 bases are TGTGCCAGCAGCTCCCGGACAGGGATAGATGGCTACACCTTC.

This clonotype was seen at least ten times. This chain links TRBV6-1 with TRBJ2-7; D might be TRBD1 (6 bases). The germline V gene has CDR1 MNHNS and CDR2 SASEGT. The CDR3 consists of 10 residues. The V end was cut by 9 bases, the J end by 5 bases, with 8 bases between. In nucleotides, the CDR3 is TGTGCCAGTGGACAGAACGAGCAGTACTTC. Translated, it gives CASGQNEQYF.

This clonotype was seen ten or more times. The rearrangement uses TRBV30 and TRBJ2-1, with a weak D call TRBD2 (6 bases). Germline V CDR1 and CDR2: GTSNPN, SVGIG (reference sequence). Trimming removed 0 bases at V and 7 bases at J, with 16 bases between. The CDR3 length is 15 residues. CDR3 protein: CAWSVGLAHTNEQFF. CDR3 nucleotide sequence: TGTGCCTGGAGTGTTGGCCTAGCGCACACTAATGAGCAGTTCTTC.

This clonotype occurred a few times. The V and J genes are TRBV18 and TRBJ2-7, with TRBD2 matching over 8 bases. Germline CDR1 is KGHSH and CDR2 is LQKENI. The CDR3 spans 16 residues. Trimming at V came to 5 bases and at J to 5 bases, leaving 14 bases not matched to a gene. The CDR3 loop reads CASSVLSGSKIHEQYF. Here the CDR3 DNA reads TGTGCCAGCTCAGTACTCAGCGGGAGTAAGATCCACGAGCAGTACTTC.

This clonotype came up many times. This chain connects TRBV7-9 to TRBJ1-2; 7 bases fit TRBD1. This CDR3 is built from 13 residues. J was trimmed by 7 bases and V by 5 bases; bases with no gene match: 7. CDR1 and CDR2 (germline): SEHNR, FQNEAQ (reference sequence). The CDR3 nucleotides read TGTGCCAGCAGCCCGAACAGGGGCGGTGGCTACACCTTC. Translation: CASSPNRGGGYTF.

The rearrangement links TRBV19 to TRBJ2-3; 11 nucleotides line up with TRBD2. The germline CDR1 and CDR2 sequences are LNHDA and SQIVND (reference sequence). CDR3 length: 17 amino acids. V was pared by 0 bases and J by 2 bases, with 4 bases of the junction left unmatched. This chain's CDR3 is CASSIDPGLAVTDTQYF. CDR3 nucleotides: TGTGCCAGTAGTATAGATCCGGGACTAGCGGTCACAGATACGCAGTATTTT.

This clonotype has ten or more counts. The V gene is TRBV20-1, the J gene TRBJ2-1; 8 bases map to TRBD2. With V trimmed by 0 bases and J by 0 bases, 13 bases remained unmatched. CDR1 and CDR2 from the germline V gene are DFQATT and SNEGSKA (reference sequence). CDR3 length equals 19 residues. CDR3 sequence: CSARDLPSGSKSSYNEQFF. CDR3 nucleotides: TGCAGTGCTAGAGATTTACCTAGCGGGTCGAAGAGCTCCTACAATGAGCAGTTCTTC.

Only a few counts were recorded for this clonotype. The chain employs TRBV9 and TRBJ2-1, with 10 bases fitting TRBD2. Trimming took 1 base from V and 2 from J; bases not matched to a gene: 3. The CDR3 loop spans 16 amino acids. Germline V gives CDR1 SGDLS, CDR2 YYNGEE. CDR3 in amino acids: CASSVWTSGTYNEQFF. The CDR3 DNA follows: TGTGCCAGCAGCGTATGGACTAGCGGCACCTACAATGAGCAGTTCTTC.

This clonotype was recorded at least ten times. The chain joins TRBV7-9 to TRBJ2-1; 11 bases are a match to TRBD1. V lost 1 base, J lost 5 bases, and 4 bases stayed unmatched. The CDR3 consists of 16 residues. The V gene's germline CDR1 is SEHNR and CDR2 FQNEAQ (reference sequence). CDR3 sequence: CASSLDGTGGDNEQFF. The CDR3 DNA follows: TGTGCCAGCAGCTTAGACGGGACAGGGGGGGACAATGAGCAGTTCTTC. The full variable domain, its missing parts supplied by reference TRBV7-9 and TRBJ2-1, is DTGVSQNPRHKITKRGQNVTFRCDPISEHNRLYWYRQTLGQGPEFLTYFQNEAQLEKSRLLSDRFSAERPKGSFSTLEIQRTEQGDSAMYLCASSLDGTGGDNEQFFGPGTRLTVL.

The chain carries TRBV3-1 and TRBJ2-7; D remains ambiguous. The V gene lost 0 bases and the J gene lost 0 bases, with 9 bases spanning the gap. The CDR3 covers 15 residues. CDR1 LGHDT and CDR2 YNNKEL come from the germline V gene (reference sequence). The CDR3 DNA sequence: TGTGCCAGCAGCCAAGATCGGGCCTTCTCCTACGAGCAGTACTTC. This codes for CASSQDRAFSYEQYF.

This clonotype was detected many times. The chain uses TRBV20-1 and TRBJ1-5; D might be TRBD1 (6 bases). The length of the CDR3 is 15 residues. Germline-derived CDR1 and CDR2 are DFQATT and SNEGSKA (reference sequence). V was clipped by 2 bases and J by 3 bases, with 14 bases between them. CDR3 DNA sequence: TGCAGTGCTAGAAGGTCCCGGGACACCAATCAGCCCCAGCATTTT. Translated, it gives CSARRSRDTNQPQHF.

This clonotype was recorded many times. At one end the junction does not follow the germline gene, possibly because of a read error. This rearrangement joins TRBV5-1 to TRBJ1-1; D uncertain. The germline V gene has CDR1 SGHRS and CDR2 YFSETQ. The CDR3 sequence is 13 residues long. The CDR3 sequence: CASSLGWGTEAFF. For the CDR3, the DNA is TGTGCCAGCAGTTTAGGGTGGGGCACTGAAGCTTTCTTT.

The chain combines TRBV2 with TRBJ1-6; unclear D gene. Deletions cut 6 bases from V and 7 bases from J, with 13 bases between. The germline CDR1 and CDR2 sequences are SNHLY and FYNNEI. CDR3 length equals 14 residues. The CDR3 region is CASRAELRNSPLHF. CDR3 DNA sequence: TGTGCCAGCAGGGCGGAGTTACGAAATTCACCCCTCCACTTT.

V and J are TRBV6-2 or TRBV6-3 and TRBJ1-2; D unresolved. In germline, CDR1 is MNHEY, CDR2 SVGEGT. The CDR3 length is 16 residues. V was clipped by 3 bases and J by 4 bases, with 18 bases between them. The CDR3 is CASSYNFLALGYGYTF. CDR3 DNA: TGTGCCAGCAGTTATAATTTTTTGGCGCTAGGCTATGGCTACACCTTC.

The rearrangement joins TRBV7-3 to TRBJ2-3; TRBD2 aligns across 10 bases. V dropped 5 bases and J dropped 5; count of bases not matched to a gene: 4. CDR1 is SGHTA, CDR2 FQGTGA, per germline. The CDR3 consists of 14 residues. The CDR3 DNA reads as TGTGCCAGCAGCCTCGGGACTAGCGTAGATACGCAGTATTTT. Translation: CASSLGTSVDTQYF.

On this clonotype itself: With a much larger clone just one base away, this may be a read error. The chain links TRBV28 to TRBJ1-4, with TRBD1 matching 7 bases. The V and J ends lost 7 bases and 4 bases, in that order; junction bases with no gene match: 9. The CDR3 spans 15 residues. Germline V gene data show CDR1 as MDHEN and CDR2 as SYDVKM. For the CDR3, the DNA is TGTGCCAGCAACCGAACGACAGGGAGTAATGAAAAACTGTTTTTT. Translation gives CASNRTTGSNEKLFF.

This clonotype was recorded at least ten times. The chain joins TRBV2 to TRBJ1-5; a weak D match, TRBD1 (6 bases). Germline lookup yields CDR1 SNHLY and CDR2 FYNNEI. V lost 4 bases and J 4 bases, leaving 17 bases between the germline ends. CDR3 length: 16 residues. The CDR3 DNA sequence: TGTGCCAGCAGTGTAGAGTCGACAGGACAGAATCAGCCCCAGCATTTT. Encoded protein: CASSVESTGQNQPQHF. Together with reference TRBV2 and TRBJ1-5, the CDR3 gives the full variable domain: EPEVTQTPSHQVTQMGQEVILRCVPISNHLYFYWYRQILGQKVEFLVSFYNNEISEKSEIFDDQFSVERPDGSNFTLKIRSTKLEDSAMYFCASSVESTGQNQPQHFGDGTRLSIL.

This clonotype showed up many times. The chain links TRBV13 to TRBJ2-7, with 7 bases matching TRBD2. The CDR3 sequence is 15 residues long. The V gene end was trimmed by 2 bases and the J gene end by 2 bases; junction bases not matched to a gene: 6. Germline assignment: CDR1 PRHDT and CDR2 FYEKMQ (reference sequence). In DNA form, the CDR3 reads TGTGCCAGCAGCTTAAAATGGCGGGAGCCCTACGAGCAGTACTTC. This translates into CASSLKWREPYEQYF.

The J gene is TRBJ1-2, the V gene TRBV9; no reliable D call. The length of the CDR3 is 15 residues. In germline, CDR1 is SGDLS, CDR2 YYNGEE. V shed 4 bases and J shed 4 bases, with 17 bases lying between them. The DNA of the CDR3 is TGTGCCAGCAGCCCTTGGACCGACCAAACCTATGGCTACACCTTC. Amino acid sequence: CASSPWTDQTYGYTF. The whole variable domain, remainder taken from reference TRBV9 and TRBJ1-2, is DSGVTQTPKHLITATGQRVTLRCSPRSGDLSVYWYQQSLDQGLQFLIQYYNGEERAKGNILERFSAQQFPDLHSELNLSSLELGDSALYFCASSPWTDQTYGYTFGSGTRLTVV.

This clonotype occurred a few times. This rearrangement joins TRBV12-3 or TRBV12-4 to TRBJ2-3; TRBD2 matches 14 bases. The CDR3 contains 15 residues. With 7 bases clipped from V and 3 bases from J, the junction kept 3 bases outside the gene matches. The CDR3 DNA reads TGTGCCAGCACTCGACTAGCGGGAGGGACAGATACGCAGTATTTT. It encodes CASTRLAGGTDTQYF.

J is TRBJ1-2 and V is TRBV6-1; 8 bases line up with TRBD1. CDR1 and CDR2 (germline): MNHNS, SASEGT. Trimming removed 1 base from V and 8 bases from J; junction bases left unmatched: 9. This CDR3 region has 15 residues. In DNA, the CDR3 is TGTGCCAGCAGTGAAGTGGGGTGGACAGGGTTCGGCTACACCTTC. Translated: CASSEVGWTGFGYTF.

There are many counts of this clonotype. The chain couples TRBV6-4 to TRBJ2-7; 8 bases line up with TRBD2. This CDR3 is 13 amino acids long. V gave up 4 bases and J gave up 3 bases; unmatched junction bases: 2. Germline CDR1 and CDR2: MRHNA and SNTAGT. CDR3 in amino acids: CASSASGGYEQYF. The CDR3 coding sequence is TGTGCCAGCAGTGCCAGCGGGGGCTACGAGCAGTACTTC.

In this sample, this clonotype turned up many times. The V and J genes are TRBV3-1 and TRBJ1-5; D is unresolved. V lost 5 bases to trimming and J lost 1 base, with 3 bases between them. Germline CDR1 and CDR2: LGHDT and YNNKEL (reference sequence). This CDR3 region has 12 residues. CDR3 coding DNA: TGTGCCAGCAGCATGAGCAATCAGCCCCAGCATTTT. Amino acid sequence: CASSMSNQPQHF.

There are many counts of this clonotype. The genes are TRBV20-1 and TRBJ2-5; TRBD2 aligns across 7 bases. Losses at the gene ends were 8 bases for V and 4 bases for J; bases not matched to a gene: 13. This CDR3 has 14 residues. Germline-derived CDR1 and CDR2 are DFQATT and SNEGSKA (reference sequence). CDR3: CSPRTGSGAETQYF. The CDR3 DNA follows: TGCAGTCCCCGGACGGGGAGCGGGGCAGAGACCCAGTACTTC.

Many counts were recorded for this clonotype. The rearrangement uses TRBV5-1 and TRBJ1-3; D call uncertain. The CDR3 runs 15 residues. Germline assignment: CDR1 SGHRS and CDR2 YFSETQ. Trimming pared 4 bases from V and 0 bases from J, leaving 11 bases between. The CDR3, as DNA: TGCGCCAGCAGCACCGGAGCGAGCTCTGGAAACACCATATATTTT. This gives the protein CASSTGASSGNTIYF. The variable domain in full, completed from reference TRBV5-1 and TRBJ1-3, reads KAGVTQTPRYLIKTRGQQVTLSCSPISGHRSVSWYQQTPGQGLQFLFEYFSETQRNKGNFPGRFSGRQFSNSRSEMNVSTLELGDSALYLCASSTGASSGNTIYFGEGSWLTVV.